This TCR beta chain stems from a study of STAT5B mutations in CD4+ large granular lymphocyte leukemia. Study-level findings and limits: Data were not HLA-matched across samples.

Turning to this clone: Antigen specificity is unknown.

This CDR3 has 16 amino acids. The germline V gene encodes CDR1 LGHNA and CDR2 YSLEER. Trimming removed 4 bases at V and 3 bases at J, with 15 bases between. Profiled with immunoSEQ multiplex PCR; TCRdb holds only in-frame clones, not every one. Among roughly 23,000 clones listed, 82% were seen once. V and J are TRBV4-3 and TRBJ2-2, with D perhaps given as TRBD1 or TRBD2 (5 bases each). The sequence derives from a human donor in good health. Sequenced material: CD4+ T cells from blood buffy coats. Here the CDR3 DNA reads TGCGCCAGCAGCCTTCTAATTGGGGGTGACACCGGGGAGCTGTTTTTT. Translating gives CASSLLIGGDTGELFF.